This is a list of T cell receptor beta chains from one sample in a study of response to subunit inactivated influenza vaccine. TCRdb re-derived calls from the RT-PCR reads in MiXCR, one entry per CDR3 protein. The data hold roughly 700,000 distinct CDR3 sequences, with approximately 15% observed a single time. Sequenced here: PBMCs from blood, sampled roughly 2 weeks before vaccination. All receptors come from a man aged 50 or older who received an inactivated influenza vaccine. CDR3s include the opening cysteine and the closing phenylalanine or tryptophan. Each record gives: clone size, J gene, V gene, D gene, CDR3 protein, CDR3 DNA. The D gene is left open where the match is weak. Not every row has a clone size; where given, it reads once, few, many or a size class.

clone size: few
J gene: TRBJ2-5
V gene: TRBV7-2
D gene: TRBD2
CDR3 protein: CASSPLSGGLKETQYF
CDR3 DNA: TGTGCCAGCAGCCCCCTTAGCGGGGGGCTTAAAGAGACCCAGTACTTC

clone size: few
J gene: TRBJ2-3
V gene: TRBV5-1
D gene: -
CDR3 protein: CASSLDVRTTDTQYF
CDR3 DNA: TGCGCCAGCAGCTTGGACGTTAGAACCACAGATACGCAGTATTTT

clone size: few
J gene: TRBJ2-3
V gene: TRBV10-3
D gene: TRBD1
CDR3 protein: CAIRGQGEKGPQYF
CDR3 DNA: TGTGCCATCAGGGGACAGGGGGAGAAGGGGCCGCAGTATTTT

clone size: few
J gene: TRBJ2-5
V gene: TRBV7-7
D gene: TRBD2
CDR3 protein: CASSRSSGGKVGTQYF
CDR3 DNA: TGTGCCAGCAGCCGCTCTAGCGGGGGGAAGGTTGGGACCCAGTACTTC

clone size: few
J gene: TRBJ1-6
V gene: TRBV29-1
D gene: -
CDR3 protein: CSVGEGNNSPLHF
CDR3 DNA: TGCAGCGTAGGGGAGGGGAATAATTCACCCCTCCACTTT

clone size: -
J gene: TRBJ2-7
V gene: TRBV15
D gene: TRBD2
CDR3 protein: CATTAGVPYEQYF
CDR3 DNA: TGTGCCACCACGGCGGGGGTACCCTACGAGCAGTACTTC

clone size: few
J gene: TRBJ2-1
V gene: TRBV11-2
D gene: -
CDR3 protein: CASSAEGRFFLSYNEQFF
CDR3 DNA: TGTGCCAGCAGCGCCGAGGGTCGTTTCTTTCTCTCCTACAATGAGCAGTTCTTC

clone size: -
J gene: TRBJ2-1
V gene: TRBV12-3/TRBV12-4
D gene: TRBD2
CDR3 protein: CASSRTGVTSGSLYNEQFF
CDR3 DNA: TGTGCCAGCAGTCGGACAGGCGTGACTAGCGGGAGTTTGTACAATGAGCAGTTCTTC

clone size: -
J gene: TRBJ1-4
V gene: TRBV29-1
D gene: TRBD1
CDR3 protein: CSGGTGINEKLFF
CDR3 DNA: TGCAGCGGTGGGACAGGGATTAATGAAAAACTGTTTTTT

clone size: few
J gene: TRBJ1-6
V gene: TRBV2
D gene: -
CDR3 protein: CASRRDNTVHF
CDR3 DNA: TGTGCCAGCAGAAGGGACAACACGGTCCACTTT

clone size: -
J gene: TRBJ2-4
V gene: TRBV18
D gene: TRBD1
CDR3 protein: CASSRDSINKNIQYF
CDR3 DNA: TGTGCCAGCTCCCGGGACAGTATCAACAAAAACATTCAGTACTTC

clone size: many
J gene: TRBJ1-2
V gene: TRBV2
D gene: TRBD1
CDR3 protein: CARLPGQGYGYTF
CDR3 DNA: TGTGCCAGGTTACCGGGACAGGGCTATGGCTACACCTTC

clone size: -
J gene: TRBJ2-4
V gene: TRBV2
D gene: -
CDR3 protein: CASSVGLGQLAKNIQYF
CDR3 DNA: TGTGCCAGCAGTGTGGGATTGGGCCAGCTAGCCAAAAACATTCAGTACTTC

clone size: -
J gene: TRBJ2-1
V gene: TRBV9
D gene: -
CDR3 protein: CASSSAPRSYNEQFF
CDR3 DNA: TGTGCCAGCAGCTCCGCACCGAGATCCTACAATGAGCAGTTCTTC

clone size: -
J gene: TRBJ2-7
V gene: TRBV20-1
D gene: TRBD1
CDR3 protein: CSAEPGQGYEQYF
CDR3 DNA: TGCAGTGCCGAACCGGGACAGGGTTACGAGCAGTACTTC

clone size: -
J gene: TRBJ2-1
V gene: TRBV6-1
D gene: -
CDR3 protein: CASRTAPLMLEQFF
CDR3 DNA: TGTGCCAGCAGAACCGCGCCTTTAATGCTCGAGCAGTTCTTC

clone size: -
J gene: TRBJ2-1
V gene: TRBV19
D gene: -
CDR3 protein: CASSIGSSSYNEQFF
CDR3 DNA: TGTGCCAGTAGTATCGGCTCGAGCTCCTACAATGAGCAGTTCTTC

clone size: -
J gene: TRBJ2-7
V gene: TRBV7-2
D gene: -
CDR3 protein: CASSLVFSTHSYEQYF
CDR3 DNA: TGTGCCAGCAGCTTAGTCTTTTCCACCCACTCCTACGAGCAGTACTTC

clone size: many
J gene: TRBJ2-7
V gene: TRBV29-1
D gene: -
CDR3 protein: CSVLGPLAYEQYF
CDR3 DNA: TGCAGCGTTCTAGGGCCGCTTGCCTACGAGCAGTACTTC

clone size: few
J gene: TRBJ2-3
V gene: TRBV3-1
D gene: -
CDR3 protein: CASSQYSEGIGADTQYF
CDR3 DNA: TGTGCCAGCAGCCAATACTCGGAGGGGATCGGAGCAGATACGCAGTATTTT

clone size: few
J gene: TRBJ1-2
V gene: TRBV5-1
D gene: -
CDR3 protein: CASSLEFGTVYGYTF
CDR3 DNA: TGCGCCAGCAGTTTGGAGTTCGGCACGGTCTATGGCTACACCTTC

clone size: few
J gene: TRBJ2-7
V gene: TRBV20-1
D gene: -
CDR3 protein: CSARTQGIGQYF
CDR3 DNA: TGCAGTGCCAGGACCCAGGGGATCGGGCAGTACTTC

clone size: few
J gene: TRBJ2-7
V gene: TRBV7-2
D gene: -
CDR3 protein: CASSLEVGVLYEQYF
CDR3 DNA: TGTGCCAGCAGCTTAGAGGTCGGGGTCTTGTACGAGCAGTACTTC

clone size: -
J gene: TRBJ1-4
V gene: TRBV3-1
D gene: -
CDR3 protein: CASSHPGAAEKLFF
CDR3 DNA: TGTGCCAGCAGCCACCCAGGGGCCGCCGAAAAACTGTTTTTT

clone size: -
J gene: TRBJ2-2
V gene: TRBV4-3
D gene: -
CDR3 protein: CASSHQGGELFF
CDR3 DNA: TGCGCCAGCAGCCACCAAGGCGGGGAGCTGTTTTTT

clone size: many
J gene: TRBJ1-2
V gene: TRBV7-2
D gene: -
CDR3 protein: CASSLANYGYTF
CDR3 DNA: TGTGCCAGCAGTTTAGCTAACTATGGCTACACCTTC

clone size: many
J gene: TRBJ1-5
V gene: TRBV11-2
D gene: -
CDR3 protein: CASSHGGNQPQHF
CDR3 DNA: TGTGCCAGCAGTCATGGCGGCAATCAGCCCCAGCATTTT

clone size: -
J gene: TRBJ1-5
V gene: TRBV2
D gene: -
CDR3 protein: CASRQGPEPQHF
CDR3 DNA: TGTGCCAGCAGGCAAGGGCCAGAGCCCCAGCATTTT

clone size: -
J gene: TRBJ1-2
V gene: TRBV29-1
D gene: -
CDR3 protein: CSVEDGQGLRGYTF
CDR3 DNA: TGCAGCGTTGAAGATGGGCAGGGGCTAAGAGGCTACACCTTC

clone size: many
J gene: TRBJ2-1
V gene: TRBV10-1
D gene: TRBD2
CDR3 protein: CASSGLAGEQFF
CDR3 DNA: TGCGCCAGCAGTGGCCTAGCGGGGGAGCAGTTCTTC

clone size: -
J gene: TRBJ2-3
V gene: TRBV7-6
D gene: TRBD2
CDR3 protein: CASSHPLSGGYTDTQYF
CDR3 DNA: TGTGCCAGCAGCCACCCCTTGAGCGGGGGGTACACAGATACGCAGTATTTT

clone size: few
J gene: TRBJ2-1
V gene: TRBV19
D gene: TRBD1
CDR3 protein: CASTQTGFNEQFF
CDR3 DNA: TGTGCCAGTACCCAGACAGGGTTCAATGAGCAGTTCTTC

clone size: -
J gene: TRBJ2-7
V gene: TRBV10-3
D gene: -
CDR3 protein: CAISELSASYEQYF
CDR3 DNA: TGTGCCATCAGTGAGCTCTCAGCTTCCTACGAGCAGTACTTC

clone size: few
J gene: TRBJ2-2
V gene: TRBV6-1
D gene: TRBD1
CDR3 protein: CASSEDPGQGNRELFF
CDR3 DNA: TGTGCCAGCAGTGAAGACCCCGGACAGGGGAATAGGGAGCTGTTTTTT

clone size: -
J gene: TRBJ2-1
V gene: TRBV2
D gene: TRBD2
CDR3 protein: CASRPRTSGRSEQFF
CDR3 DNA: TGTGCCAGCAGACCACGGACTAGCGGGAGATCTGAGCAGTTCTTC

clone size: few
J gene: TRBJ2-1
V gene: TRBV19
D gene: TRBD2
CDR3 protein: CASSPMTSGGFSSYNEQFF
CDR3 DNA: TGTGCCAGTAGTCCCATGACTAGCGGGGGTTTCAGCTCCTACAATGAGCAGTTCTTC

clone size: -
J gene: TRBJ2-5
V gene: TRBV29-1
D gene: -
CDR3 protein: CSVVRIMRETQYF
CDR3 DNA: TGCAGCGTCGTCAGGATCATGAGAGAGACCCAGTACTTC

clone size: -
J gene: TRBJ2-1
V gene: TRBV3-1
D gene: TRBD2
CDR3 protein: CASSHGTSGRNYNEQFF
CDR3 DNA: TGTGCCAGCAGCCACGGGACTAGCGGGAGGAACTACAATGAGCAGTTCTTC